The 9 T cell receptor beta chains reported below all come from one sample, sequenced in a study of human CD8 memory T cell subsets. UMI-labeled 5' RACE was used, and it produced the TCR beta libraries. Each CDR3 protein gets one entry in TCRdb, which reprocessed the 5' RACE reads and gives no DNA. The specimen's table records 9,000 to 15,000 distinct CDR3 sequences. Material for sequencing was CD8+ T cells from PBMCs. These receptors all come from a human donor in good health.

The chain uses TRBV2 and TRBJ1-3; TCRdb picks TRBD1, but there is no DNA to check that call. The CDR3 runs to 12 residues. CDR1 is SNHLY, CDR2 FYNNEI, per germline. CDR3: CASQGDGNTIYF.

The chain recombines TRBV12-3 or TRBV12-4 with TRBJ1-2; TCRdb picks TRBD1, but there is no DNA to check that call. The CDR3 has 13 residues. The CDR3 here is CASSPQGNYGYTF.

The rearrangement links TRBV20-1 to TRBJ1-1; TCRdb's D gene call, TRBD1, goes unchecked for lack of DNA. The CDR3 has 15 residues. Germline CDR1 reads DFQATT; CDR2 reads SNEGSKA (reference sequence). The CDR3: CSARDLRGPVTEAFF.

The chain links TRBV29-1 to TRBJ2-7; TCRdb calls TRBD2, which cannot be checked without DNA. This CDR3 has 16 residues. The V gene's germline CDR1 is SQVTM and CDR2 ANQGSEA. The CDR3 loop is CSVSGVLGLLSYEQYF.

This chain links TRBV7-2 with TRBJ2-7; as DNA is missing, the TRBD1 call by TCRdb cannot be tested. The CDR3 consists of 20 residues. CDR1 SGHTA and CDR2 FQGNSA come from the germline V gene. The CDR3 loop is CASSSPPAGDKAALSYEQYF.

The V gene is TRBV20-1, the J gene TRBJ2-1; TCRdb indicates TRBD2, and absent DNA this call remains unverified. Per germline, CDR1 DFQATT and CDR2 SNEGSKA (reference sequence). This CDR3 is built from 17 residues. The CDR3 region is CSARGASGGRSYNEQFF.

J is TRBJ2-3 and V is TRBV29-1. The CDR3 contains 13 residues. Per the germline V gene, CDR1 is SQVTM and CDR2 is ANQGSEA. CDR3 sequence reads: CSVEGGRADTQYF.

The CDR3 loop is CASSLEGTSPEQYF. The gene calls are TRBV5-1 and TRBJ2-7; the TRBD2 assignment by TCRdb is unverifiable without DNA. In germline, CDR1 is SGHRS, CDR2 YFSETQ. The CDR3 loop spans 14 amino acids.

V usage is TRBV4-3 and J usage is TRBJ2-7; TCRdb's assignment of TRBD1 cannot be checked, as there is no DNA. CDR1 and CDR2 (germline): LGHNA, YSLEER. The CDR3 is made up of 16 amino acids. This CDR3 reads CASSQDWFGGRYEQYF.